These 24 T cell receptor beta chains were sequenced from one sample in a study of early T cells in non-severe SARS-CoV-2 infection. TCRdb processed the 5' RACE reads anew with MiXCR; each CDR3 protein has one entry. This sample yields more than 70,000 distinct CDR3 sequences, of which 9% to 15% are seen a single time; approximately 6.1% belongs to the top ten. Sequenced: whole blood. Receptors originate from an adult who was a healthcare worker with PCR-confirmed SARS-CoV-2 infection or an uninfected control (not recorded which).

This clonotype was observed a handful of times. The chain uses TRBV25-1 and TRBJ1-2, with 10 bases matching TRBD1. The CDR3 covers 14 residues. The junction had 2 bases not matched to a gene; V was cut back by 4 bases and J by 3 bases. Germline assignment: CDR1 MGHDK and CDR2 SYGVNS. The DNA of the CDR3 is TGTGCCAGCAGTGTCGGGACAGGGGACTATGGCTACACCTTC. Encoded protein: CASSVGTGDYGYTF.

This clonotype was counted between two and nine times. A read error may produce the germline difference seen at one junction end. The rearrangement uses TRBV10-3 and TRBJ1-3; no clear D. Germline V lookup: CDR1 ENHRY, CDR2 SYGVKD. The CDR3 is made up of 15 amino acids. The CDR3 is CAISGVESSENTIYF. CDR3 DNA: TGTGCCATCAGTGGGGTAGAAAGCTCTGAAAACACCATATATTTT.

This clonotype showed up just a few times. The rearrangement uses TRBV23-1 and TRBJ2-6; maybe TRBD1 (6 bases). TRBV23-1 belongs to the ORF category, with a function that is uncertain. The CDR3 contains 19 residues. V lost 0 bases and J 0 bases, leaving 15 bases between the germline ends. The CDR3 spells CASSQSSDSTRSGANVLTF. CDR3 DNA: TGCGCCAGCAGTCAATCGTCGGACAGTACCCGCTCTGGGGCCAACGTCCTGACTTTC.

This clonotype was found a few times. The chain employs TRBV3-1 and TRBJ1-2; D might be TRBD1 (5 bases). The length of the CDR3 is 15 residues. Germline loops: CDR1 LGHDT, CDR2 YNNKEL (reference sequence). Trimming stripped 3 bases from V and 4 bases from J, with 15 bases between. The CDR3 sequence: CASSHLGRSIYGYTF. The CDR3 DNA reads as TGTGCCAGCAGCCACCTGGGACGGTCTATCTATGGCTACACCTTC.

The chain employs TRBV4-3 and TRBJ2-7; 10 positions agree with TRBD1. Germline V gene lookup returns CDR1 LGHNA and CDR2 YSLEER. CDR3 length equals 14 residues. V lost 5 bases, J lost 3 bases, and 4 bases stayed unmatched. The CDR3 sequence is CASSSRDRGYEQYF. DNA for the CDR3: TGCGCCAGCAGCTCCCGGGACAGGGGCTACGAGCAGTACTTC.

J is TRBJ1-3 and V is TRBV10-3, with TRBD1 matching over 7 bases. The germline V gene has CDR1 ENHRY and CDR2 SYGVKD. The V gene end was trimmed by 6 bases and the J gene end by 3 bases; junction bases not matched to a gene: 20. CDR3 size: 19 residues. CDR3 amino acids: CAISAQRQGVVSYGNTIYF. The CDR3 DNA reads TGTGCCATCAGCGCCCAACGGCAGGGGGTCGTTTCGTATGGAAACACCATATATTTT.

At least ten counts were recorded for this clonotype. This chain links TRBV6-5 with TRBJ2-6; D could derive from TRBD1 or TRBD2 (6 bases each). Germline CDR1 MNHEY, CDR2 SVGAGI. This CDR3 is 15 amino acids long. V dropped 2 bases and J dropped 4 bases, with 9 bases sitting between them. CDR3 DNA sequence: TGTGCCAGCAGTTACGGGGGGCCCGGGGCCAACGTCCTGACTTTC. Translating gives CASSYGGPGANVLTF.

This clonotype was found a few times. The genes are TRBV7-2 and TRBJ2-7; TRBD1 is a possible D gene (5 bases). The CDR3 contains 12 residues. Looked up from germline, CDR1 is SGHTA and CDR2 is FQGNSA. V was pared by 5 bases and J by 4 bases, with 9 bases between. The CDR3 spells CASSPAGYEQYF. The CDR3 DNA follows: TGTGCCAGCAGCCCCGCAGGGTACGAGCAGTACTTC.

The sample holds a few counts of this clonotype. The chain recombines TRBV6-6 with TRBJ2-1; D may be TRBD1 (6 bases). CDR3 length: 13 amino acids. Trimming pared 8 bases from V and 0 bases from J, leaving 8 bases between. CDR1 is MNHNY, CDR2 SVGAGI, per germline (reference sequence). Here the CDR3 reads CASRGGSYNEQFF. The CDR3 nucleotides read TGTGCCAGCCGAGGGGGCTCCTACAATGAGCAGTTCTTC.

The chain recombines TRBV20-1 with TRBJ2-3; TRBD2 aligns across 12 bases. CDR3 size: 15 residues. CDR1 and CDR2 (germline): DFQATT, SNEGSKA (reference sequence). Trimming removed 6 bases from V and 3 bases from J; junction bases left unmatched: 7. The CDR3 coding sequence is TGCAGTGCCGCTCTAGCGGGAGGGCGAACAGATACGCAGTATTTT. This gives the protein CSAALAGGRTDTQYF.

This clonotype was found a few times. The J gene is TRBJ2-3, the V gene TRBV18; D possibly corresponds to TRBD1 (6 bases). The CDR3 is made up of 14 amino acids. Germline-derived CDR1 and CDR2 are KGHSH and LQKENI. V was clipped by 6 bases and J by 4 bases, with 14 bases between them. The DNA for the CDR3 is TGTGCCAGCTCCCCCCCCGGACAGCCAGATACGCAGTATTTT. It is translated as CASSPPGQPDTQYF. The entire variable domain, with the rest obtained from reference TRBV18 and TRBJ2-3, is as follows: NAGVMQNPRHLVRRRGQEARLRCSPMKGHSHVYWYRQLPEEGLKFMVYLQKENIIDESGMPKERFSAEFPKEGPSILRIQQVVRGDSAAYFCASSPPGQPDTQYFGPGTRLTVL.

This clonotype was counted between two and nine times. The chain is built from TRBV15 and TRBJ2-1; 7 bases map to TRBD2. This CDR3 region has 16 residues. Germline trimming cut 4 bases from V and 5 bases from J; bases unmatched to any gene: 11. CDR1 is LNHNV, CDR2 YYDKDF, per germline (reference sequence). The CDR3 sequence is CATSTDQAGRNNEQFF. The CDR3 nucleotides read TGTGCCACCAGCACTGACCAAGCGGGAAGAAACAATGAGCAGTTCTTC.

This sequence joins TRBV28 and TRBJ2-1, with a weak D call TRBD1 (6 bases). The CDR3 consists of 16 residues. The V and J ends lost 5 bases and 6 bases respectively, with 20 bases between them. Germline lookup yields CDR1 MDHEN and CDR2 SYDVKM. The CDR3 bases are TGTGCCAGCAGTCCCTTAGGGGGTATCCCTGGCAATGAGCAGTTCTTC. As protein: CASSPLGGIPGNEQFF.

This clonotype was seen many times. The J gene is TRBJ2-3, the V gene TRBV7-2; TRBD2 aligns across 13 bases. CDR3 length: 16 residues. J was trimmed by 3 bases and V by 4 bases; bases with no gene match: 4. Germline CDR1 SGHTA, CDR2 FQGNSA. CDR3 in amino acids: CASSSGLAGRTDTQYF. CDR3 bases: TGTGCCAGCAGCTCGGGACTAGCGGGAAGAACAGATACGCAGTATTTT.

The genes are TRBV27 and TRBJ2-1, with 7 positions matching TRBD1. CDR3 length: 18 amino acids. Looked up from germline, CDR1 is MNHEY and CDR2 is SMNVEV (reference sequence). V was clipped by 3 bases and J by 0 bases; unmatched bases: 11. For the CDR3, the DNA is TGTGCCAGCAGTTTCTTCTATATGGGACAGATCTCCTACAATGAGCAGTTCTTC. The encoded protein is CASSFFYMGQISYNEQFF.

V gene TRBV5-1 combines with J gene TRBJ2-2; D gene ambiguous. This CDR3 is 14 amino acids long. Germline CDR1 SGHRS, CDR2 YFSETQ. Trimming took 4 bases from V and 1 from J, leaving 8 bases between them. The CDR3 DNA sequence: TGCGCCAGCAGCAACACCGGGAACACCGGGGAGCTGTTTTTT. This encodes CASSNTGNTGELFF.

The sample holds a few counts of this clonotype. The chain links TRBV24-1 to TRBJ2-3; perhaps TRBD1 as D (5 bases). The CDR3 extends over 13 amino acids. Trimming took off 1 base at V and 5 bases at J, with 6 bases between the two ends. The germline V gene has CDR1 KGHDR and CDR2 SFDVKD. The CDR3 nucleotides are TGTGCCACCAGTGATTTAGGGGAAGATACGCAGTATTTT. It is translated as CATSDLGEDTQYF.

This clonotype was recorded at least ten times. The chain combines TRBV20-1 with TRBJ2-7, with 9 bases lining up with TRBD2. Trimming took 6 bases from V and 3 from J; bases not matched to a gene: 9. The CDR3 covers 14 residues. Looked up from germline, CDR1 is DFQATT and CDR2 is SNEGSKA (reference sequence). The CDR3 region has the DNA TGCAGTGCCTATTGGCGGGAGGGCCGCTACGAGCAGTACTTC. Residues: CSAYWREGRYEQYF.

This clonotype showed up just a few times. The chain carries TRBV20-1 and TRBJ1-1, with D possibly TRBD1 on 5 matching bases. The V gene lost 5 bases and the J gene lost 0 bases, with 16 bases spanning the gap. Germline CDR1 reads DFQATT; CDR2 reads SNEGSKA (reference sequence). The CDR3 is made up of 15 amino acids. The CDR3 nucleotides are TGCAGTGCTTACCCCGACAGAGCAATGAACACTGAAGCTTTCTTT. Translating it yields CSAYPDRAMNTEAFF.

The chain is built from TRBV30 and TRBJ2-1, with TRBD2 matching 7 bases. Germline lookup yields CDR1 GTSNPN and CDR2 SVGIG (reference sequence). The CDR3 totals 14 residues. The trim removed 1 base at V and 8 bases at J, leaving 8 bases unmatched. In DNA form, the CDR3 reads TGTGCCTGGAGTGAACTAGCGCGCGGCGATGAGCAGTTCTTC. Amino acids: CAWSELARGDEQFF.

There are a few counts of this clonotype. This chain uses TRBV4-3 with TRBJ2-2; D gene ambiguous. CDR3 size: 14 residues. V dropped 0 bases and J dropped 0 bases, with 2 bases sitting between them. Germline V gene lookup returns CDR1 LGHNA and CDR2 YSLEER. For the CDR3, the DNA is TGCGCCAGCAGCCAAGATACGAACACCGGGGAGCTGTTTTTT. Its translation: CASSQDTNTGELFF.

The J gene is TRBJ2-7, the V gene TRBV7-6; a weak D match, TRBD1 (5 bases). Germline loops: CDR1 SGHVS, CDR2 FNYEAQ. CDR3 size: 15 residues. V was clipped by 0 bases and J by 1 base, with 10 bases between them. The CDR3 loop is CASSLATDSSYEQYF. DNA for the CDR3: TGTGCCAGCAGCTTAGCCACCGACAGTTCCTACGAGCAGTACTTC.

This clonotype was observed at least ten times. The chain is built from TRBV6-5 and TRBJ2-7, with a tentative D call TRBD1 (5 bases). Germline-derived CDR1 and CDR2 are MNHEY and SVGAGI. V dropped 7 bases and J dropped 3 bases, with 19 bases sitting between them. The CDR3 spans 15 residues. Written as DNA, the CDR3 is TGTGCCAGCAATCAACATTCAGGGTCGGTCTACGAGCAGTACTTC. It encodes CASNQHSGSVYEQYF.

This clonotype appeared many times. V usage is TRBV20-1 and J usage is TRBJ2-5; D is undetermined. Germline-derived CDR1 and CDR2 are DFQATT and SNEGSKA (reference sequence). The ends were cut back, 6 bases at V and 1 base at J, with 12 bases in the middle. This CDR3 region has 13 residues. Here the CDR3 reads CSANPWAQETQYF. Written as DNA, the CDR3 is TGCAGTGCGAACCCGTGGGCCCAAGAGACCCAGTACTTC.